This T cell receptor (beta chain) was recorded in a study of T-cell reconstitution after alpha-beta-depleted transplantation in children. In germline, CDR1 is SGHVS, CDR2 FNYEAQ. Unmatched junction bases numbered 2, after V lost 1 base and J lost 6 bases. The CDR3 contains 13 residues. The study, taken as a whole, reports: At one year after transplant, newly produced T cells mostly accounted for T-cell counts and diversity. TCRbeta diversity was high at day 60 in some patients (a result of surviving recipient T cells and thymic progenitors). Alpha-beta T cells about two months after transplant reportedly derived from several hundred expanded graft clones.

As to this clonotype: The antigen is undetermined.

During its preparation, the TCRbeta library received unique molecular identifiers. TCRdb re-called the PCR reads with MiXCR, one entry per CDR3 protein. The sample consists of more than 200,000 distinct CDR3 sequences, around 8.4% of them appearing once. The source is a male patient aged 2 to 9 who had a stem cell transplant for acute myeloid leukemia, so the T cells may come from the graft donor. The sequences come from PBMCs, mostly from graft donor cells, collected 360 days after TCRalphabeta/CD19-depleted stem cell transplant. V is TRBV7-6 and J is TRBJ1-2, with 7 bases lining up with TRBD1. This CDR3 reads CASSLGTGDGYTF. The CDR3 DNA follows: TGTGCCAGCAGCTTAGGTACAGGGGATGGCTACACCTTC.